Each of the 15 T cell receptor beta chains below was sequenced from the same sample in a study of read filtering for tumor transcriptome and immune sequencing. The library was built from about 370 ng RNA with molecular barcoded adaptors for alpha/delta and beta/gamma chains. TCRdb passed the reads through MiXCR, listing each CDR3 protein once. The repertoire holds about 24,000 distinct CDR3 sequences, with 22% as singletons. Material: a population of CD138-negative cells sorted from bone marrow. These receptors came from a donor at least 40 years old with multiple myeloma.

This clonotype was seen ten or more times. The CDR3 loop reads CASSLDRNSGNTIYF. CDR3 coding DNA: TGTGCCAGCAGCCTTGACAGGAACTCTGGAAACACCATATATTTT. The J gene is TRBJ1-3, the V gene TRBV7-6; D is perhaps TRBD1 (6 bases). Trimming stripped 5 bases from V and 0 bases from J, with 11 bases between. The germline V gene has CDR1 SGHVS and CDR2 FNYEAQ. The CDR3 is made up of 15 amino acids.

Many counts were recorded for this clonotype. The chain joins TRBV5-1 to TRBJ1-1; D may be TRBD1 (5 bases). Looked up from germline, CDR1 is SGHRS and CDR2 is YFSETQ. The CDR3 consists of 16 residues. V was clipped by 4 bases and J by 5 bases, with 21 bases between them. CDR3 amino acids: CASSPDGGGLRTEAFF. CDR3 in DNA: TGCGCCAGCAGCCCCGATGGCGGGGGGTTGAGGACTGAAGCTTTCTTT.

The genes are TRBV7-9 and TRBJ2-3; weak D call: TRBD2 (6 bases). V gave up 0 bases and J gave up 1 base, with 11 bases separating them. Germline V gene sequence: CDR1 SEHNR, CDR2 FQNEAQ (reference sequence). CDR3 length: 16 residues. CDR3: CASSLALRGGTDTQYF. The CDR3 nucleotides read TGTGCCAGCAGCTTAGCCCTGCGCGGGGGCACAGATACGCAGTATTTT.

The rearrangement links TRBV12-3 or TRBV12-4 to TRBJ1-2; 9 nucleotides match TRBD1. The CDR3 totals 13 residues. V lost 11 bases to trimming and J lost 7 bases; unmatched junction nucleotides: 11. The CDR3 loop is CACTKTGGSGYTF. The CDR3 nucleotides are TGTGCCTGCACCAAAACAGGGGGCAGTGGCTACACCTTC.

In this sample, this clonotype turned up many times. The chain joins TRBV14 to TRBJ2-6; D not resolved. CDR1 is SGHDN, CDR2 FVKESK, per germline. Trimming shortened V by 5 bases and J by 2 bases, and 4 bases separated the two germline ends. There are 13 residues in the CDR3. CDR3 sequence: CASSFTGANVLTF. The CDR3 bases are TGTGCCAGCAGCTTTACTGGGGCCAACGTCCTGACTTTC.

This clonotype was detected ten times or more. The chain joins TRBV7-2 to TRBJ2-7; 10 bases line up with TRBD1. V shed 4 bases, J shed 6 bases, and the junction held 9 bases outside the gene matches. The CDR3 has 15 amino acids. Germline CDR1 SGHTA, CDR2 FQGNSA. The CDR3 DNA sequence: TGTGCCAGCAGCTCGAGATCGGGACAGGGGAGCGAGCAGTACTTC. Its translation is CASSSRSGQGSEQYF.

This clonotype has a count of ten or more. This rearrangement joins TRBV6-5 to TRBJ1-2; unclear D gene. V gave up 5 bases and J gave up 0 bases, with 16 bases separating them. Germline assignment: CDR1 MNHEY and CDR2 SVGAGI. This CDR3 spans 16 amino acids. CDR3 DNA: TGTGCCAGCAGTGAATTCATCCAGATAGCTAACTATGGCTACACCTTC. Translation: CASSEFIQIANYGYTF.

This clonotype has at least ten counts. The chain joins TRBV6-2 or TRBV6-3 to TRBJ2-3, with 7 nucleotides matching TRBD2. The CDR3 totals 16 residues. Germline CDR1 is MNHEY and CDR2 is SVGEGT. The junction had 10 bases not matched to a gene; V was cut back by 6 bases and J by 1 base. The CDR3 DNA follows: TGTGCCAGCAGGTCCCCCCGGGGGGTCGGCACAGATACGCAGTATTTT. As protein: CASRSPRGVGTDTQYF.

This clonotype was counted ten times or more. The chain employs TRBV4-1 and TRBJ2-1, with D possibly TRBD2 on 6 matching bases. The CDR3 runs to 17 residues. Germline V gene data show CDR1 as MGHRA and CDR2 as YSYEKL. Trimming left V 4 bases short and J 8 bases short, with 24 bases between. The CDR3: CASSPLVGGAGEHEQFF. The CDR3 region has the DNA TGCGCCAGCAGCCCCCTGGTCGGGGGAGCCGGGGAGCATGAGCAGTTCTTC.

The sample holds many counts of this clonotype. CDR3 bases: TGTGCCAGCAGCTCTCCGGGTCTTGCCTACGAGCAGTACTTC. The encoded protein is CASSSPGLAYEQYF. The J gene is TRBJ2-7, the V gene TRBV11-2; D unclear. The CDR3 runs 14 residues. The V end lost 4 bases, the J end lost 2 bases, and 12 bases lay between the germline ends. The germline V gene has CDR1 SGHAT and CDR2 FQNNGV.

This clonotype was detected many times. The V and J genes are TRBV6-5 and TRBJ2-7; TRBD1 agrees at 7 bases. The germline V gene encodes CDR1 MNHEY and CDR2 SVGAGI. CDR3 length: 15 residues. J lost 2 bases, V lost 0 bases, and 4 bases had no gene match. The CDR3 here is CASSYSFTGAYEQYF. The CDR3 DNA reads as TGTGCCAGCAGTTACTCGTTTACAGGGGCCTACGAGCAGTACTTC.

The CDR3 loop reads CASSLVGEASYNEQFF. In DNA, the CDR3 is TGCGCCAGCAGCTTGGTAGGGGAGGCCTCCTACAATGAGCAGTTCTTC. The rearrangement links TRBV5-1 to TRBJ2-1; tentatively, D is TRBD2 (6 bases). Germline CDR1 SGHRS, CDR2 YFSETQ. The CDR3 has 16 amino acids. The V end was cut by 0 bases, the J end by 0 bases, with 10 bases between.

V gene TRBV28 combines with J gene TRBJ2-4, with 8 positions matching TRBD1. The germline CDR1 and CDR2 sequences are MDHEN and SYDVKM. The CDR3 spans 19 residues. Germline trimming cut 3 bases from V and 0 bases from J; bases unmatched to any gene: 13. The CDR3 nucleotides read TGTGCCAGCAGTTTCTCCCTTGCGTGGACAGGGCTAGCCAAAAACATTCAGTACTTC. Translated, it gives CASSFSLAWTGLAKNIQYF.

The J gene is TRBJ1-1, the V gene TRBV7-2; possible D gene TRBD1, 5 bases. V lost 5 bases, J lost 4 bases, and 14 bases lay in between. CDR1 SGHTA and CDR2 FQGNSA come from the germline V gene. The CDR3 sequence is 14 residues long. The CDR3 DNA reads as TGTGCCAGCAGCCTATGGGGGGTGGGCACTGAAGCTTTCTTT. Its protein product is CASSLWGVGTEAFF.

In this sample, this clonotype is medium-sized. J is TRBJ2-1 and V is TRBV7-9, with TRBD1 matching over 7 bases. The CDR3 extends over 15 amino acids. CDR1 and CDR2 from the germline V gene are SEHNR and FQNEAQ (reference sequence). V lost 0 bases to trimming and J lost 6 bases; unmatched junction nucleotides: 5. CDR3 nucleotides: TGTGCCAGCAGCTTAGCAGGGGGCGAGCGCAATGAGCAGTTCTTC. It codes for CASSLAGGERNEQFF.